The 27 T cell receptor beta chains listed next were all sequenced from one sample in a study of monozygotic twins with inflammatory bowel disease. TCRdb re-called the 5' RACE reads and gives one entry per CDR3 protein, without DNA. The clone table shows hundreds of thousands of distinct CDR3 sequences, with the ten largest holding 2.4%. Sequencing used blood. The receptors derive from a human donor with ulcerative colitis or Crohn's disease, or a healthy co-twin of an affected twin (not recorded which).

The chain recombines TRBV20-1 with TRBJ2-1; the D gene TCRdb calls, TRBD1, cannot be checked with no DNA. From germline, CDR1 is DFQATT and CDR2 SNEGSKA (reference sequence). The CDR3 has 12 residues. CDR3: CSASPGRNEQFF.

The chain uses TRBV4-1 and TRBJ1-1; TCRdb returns TRBD1, unconfirmable since there is no DNA. The length of the CDR3 is 13 residues. CDR1 is MGHRA and CDR2 is YSYEKL in the germline V gene. CDR3 region: CASSQEGGTEAFF.

The J gene is TRBJ1-5, the V gene TRBV18. CDR1 is KGHSH, CDR2 LQKENI, per germline. This CDR3 is 14 amino acids long. CDR3 amino acids: CASSSGLQVQPQHF. Filled out from reference TRBV18 and TRBJ1-5, the complete variable domain reads NAGVMQNPRHLVRRRGQEARLRCSPMKGHSHVYWYRQLPEEGLKFMVYLQKENIIDESGMPKERFSAEFPKEGPSILRIQQVVRGDSAAYFCASSSGLQVQPQHFGDGTRLSIL.

This chain uses TRBV7-9 with TRBJ2-1. This CDR3 contains 15 residues. Germline loops: CDR1 SEHNR, CDR2 FQNEAQ (reference sequence). CDR3 sequence: CASSHLLATYNEQFF.

This chain links TRBV7-2 with TRBJ2-7; TCRdb's assignment of TRBD2 cannot be checked, as there is no DNA. The CDR3 is made up of 14 amino acids. Germline CDR1 reads SGHTA; CDR2 reads FQGNSA. The CDR3 is CASRQGTHPYEQYF. Looking up the rest from reference TRBV7-2 and TRBJ2-7 gives the full variable domain: GAGVSQSPSNKVTEKGKDVELRCDPISGHTALYWYRQSLGQGLEFLIYFQGNSAPDKSGLPSDRFSAERTGGSVSTLTIQRTQQEDSAVYLCASRQGTHPYEQYFGPGTRLTVT.

The gene calls are TRBV28 and TRBJ2-7; lacking DNA, the TRBD1 call made by TCRdb goes unchecked. CDR1 is MDHEN and CDR2 is SYDVKM in the germline V gene. The CDR3 length is 15 residues. The CDR3 spells CASSRSGTGAYEQYF.

The chain has TRBV5-1 and TRBJ1-1; TCRdb indicates TRBD1, and absent DNA this call remains unverified. The CDR3 consists of 14 residues. Germline CDR1 reads SGHRS; CDR2 reads YFSETQ. CDR3 residues: CASSAGQGYTEAFF.

This chain joins TRBV6-2 or TRBV6-3 and TRBJ2-2; TCRdb selects TRBD1, and the lack of DNA leaves this call unchecked. The CDR3 loop spans 15 amino acids. Germline assignment: CDR1 MNHEY and CDR2 SVGEGT. The CDR3 is CASRAGQANTGELFF.

The chain combines TRBV20-1 with TRBJ1-2. The CDR3 has 13 residues. The germline CDR1 and CDR2 sequences are DFQATT and SNEGSKA (reference sequence). This CDR3 reads CSARDSINYGYTF.

The chain is built from TRBV2 and TRBJ2-3; the D gene TCRdb calls, TRBD2, cannot be checked with no DNA. Germline lookup yields CDR1 SNHLY and CDR2 FYNNEI. This CDR3 has 13 amino acids. The CDR3 sequence is CARTSENTDTQYF.

The chain recombines TRBV4-1 with TRBJ1-1; lacking DNA, the TRBD1 call made by TCRdb goes unchecked. Per germline, CDR1 MGHRA and CDR2 YSYEKL. The CDR3 is 12 residues long. The CDR3 protein is CASSHVQGWAFF.

The J gene is TRBJ1-1, the V gene TRBV4-2. The CDR3 loop spans 15 amino acids. Germline V gives CDR1 LGHNA, CDR2 YNFKEQ. CDR3 loop: CASSQEPDMNTEAFF.

The chain has TRBV7-2 and TRBJ1-6. The length of the CDR3 is 14 residues. From germline, CDR1 is SGHTA and CDR2 FQGNSA. CDR3 protein: CASSLGLVNSPLHF.

The rearrangement uses TRBV5-1 and TRBJ2-1; the TCRdb D gene call, TRBD2, has no DNA to confirm it. Germline lookup yields CDR1 SGHRS and CDR2 YFSETQ. This CDR3 is 16 amino acids long. The CDR3: CASSLVPGLAYNEQFF.

The rearrangement uses TRBV6-1 and TRBJ2-1. Germline V CDR1 and CDR2: MNHNS, SASEGT. The CDR3 has 15 amino acids. CDR3: CASRDDLLRRNEQFF.

V usage is TRBV3-1 and J usage is TRBJ1-2. The CDR3 runs to 11 residues. CDR1 is LGHDT, CDR2 YNNKEL, per germline (reference sequence). CDR3 loop: CASSHTSGYTF.

The V and J genes are TRBV7-8 and TRBJ1-1. Germline assignment: CDR1 SGHVS and CDR2 FQNEAQ. The CDR3 runs 16 residues. CDR3 sequence: CASSLAWQGNSAEAFF.

This chain uses TRBV9 with TRBJ1-3; TCRdb lists TRBD1, though no DNA is available to test this call. The CDR3 runs 15 residues. Germline CDR1 SGDLS, CDR2 YYNGEE. The CDR3 loop reads CASSVGQFDGNTIYF. The whole variable domain, filled in from reference TRBV9 and TRBJ1-3, reads DSGVTQTPKHLITATGQRVTLRCSPRSGDLSVYWYQQSLDQGLQFLIQYYNGEERAKGNILERFSAQQFPDLHSELNLSSLELGDSALYFCASSVGQFDGNTIYFGEGSWLTVV.

The chain links TRBV20-1 to TRBJ2-7; the D call from TCRdb, TRBD1, cannot be confirmed without DNA. There are 15 residues in the CDR3. Germline V gene data show CDR1 as DFQATT and CDR2 as SNEGSKA (reference sequence). This CDR3 reads CSGDHAGAVNDEQYF.

This chain links TRBV5-1 with TRBJ2-7; TCRdb reports TRBD1, a call that lacks DNA to check it against. In germline, CDR1 is SGHRS, CDR2 YFSETQ. This CDR3 is 15 amino acids long. CDR3 sequence: CASSLGGGARHEQYF. The full variable domain, its missing parts supplied by reference TRBV5-1 and TRBJ2-7, is KAGVTQTPRYLIKTRGQQVTLSCSPISGHRSVSWYQQTPGQGLQFLFEYFSETQRNKGNFPGRFSGRQFSNSRSEMNVSTLELGDSALYLCASSLGGGARHEQYFGPGTRLTVT.

The gene calls are TRBV27 and TRBJ1-4; without DNA, the TCRdb call of TRBD1 cannot be checked. The germline V gene has CDR1 MNHEY and CDR2 SMNVEV (reference sequence). The CDR3 totals 13 residues. The CDR3 region is CASSWQGDEKLFF.

The chain links TRBV5-1 to TRBJ2-6. The germline CDR1 and CDR2 sequences are SGHRS and YFSETQ. This CDR3 comprises 14 residues. The chain's CDR3 is CASSWDAGANVLTF.

The V call is TRBV29-1, the J call TRBJ2-3; TCRdb's D call of TRBD1 is untestable without DNA. Per the germline V gene, CDR1 is SQVTM and CDR2 is ANQGSEA. CDR3 length: 12 residues. The CDR3: CSVRTQGGTQYF.

The rearrangement links TRBV7-9 to TRBJ1-2. The V gene's germline CDR1 is SEHNR and CDR2 FQNEAQ (reference sequence). The CDR3 runs to 12 residues. CDR3 residues: CASSLTFLGYTF.

This chain connects TRBV5-4 to TRBJ1-2; lacking DNA, the TRBD1 call made by TCRdb goes unchecked. Per germline, CDR1 SGHNT and CDR2 YYREEE (reference sequence). The CDR3 has 16 residues. This CDR3 reads CASSPTPGGPNYGYTF. The entire variable domain, with the rest obtained from reference TRBV5-4 and TRBJ1-2, is as follows: ETGVTQSPTHLIKTRGQQVTLRCSSQSGHNTVSWYQQALGQGPQFIFQYYREEENGRGNFPPRFSGLQFPNYSSELNVNALELDDSALYLCASSPTPGGPNYGYTFGSGTRLTVV.

This rearrangement joins TRBV5-1 to TRBJ2-3. The length of the CDR3 is 16 residues. CDR1 is SGHRS, CDR2 YFSETQ, per germline. This chain's CDR3 is CASSLAQGRGTDTQYF. Full variable domain (outside the CDR3, taken from reference TRBV5-1 and TRBJ2-3): KAGVTQTPRYLIKTRGQQVTLSCSPISGHRSVSWYQQTPGQGLQFLFEYFSETQRNKGNFPGRFSGRQFSNSRSEMNVSTLELGDSALYLCASSLAQGRGTDTQYFGPGTRLTVL.

The rearrangement joins TRBV20-1 to TRBJ1-2; TCRdb selects TRBD1, and the lack of DNA leaves this call unchecked. This CDR3 has 14 amino acids. Germline assignment: CDR1 DFQATT and CDR2 SNEGSKA (reference sequence). The chain's CDR3 is CSARDFGTPYGYTF.